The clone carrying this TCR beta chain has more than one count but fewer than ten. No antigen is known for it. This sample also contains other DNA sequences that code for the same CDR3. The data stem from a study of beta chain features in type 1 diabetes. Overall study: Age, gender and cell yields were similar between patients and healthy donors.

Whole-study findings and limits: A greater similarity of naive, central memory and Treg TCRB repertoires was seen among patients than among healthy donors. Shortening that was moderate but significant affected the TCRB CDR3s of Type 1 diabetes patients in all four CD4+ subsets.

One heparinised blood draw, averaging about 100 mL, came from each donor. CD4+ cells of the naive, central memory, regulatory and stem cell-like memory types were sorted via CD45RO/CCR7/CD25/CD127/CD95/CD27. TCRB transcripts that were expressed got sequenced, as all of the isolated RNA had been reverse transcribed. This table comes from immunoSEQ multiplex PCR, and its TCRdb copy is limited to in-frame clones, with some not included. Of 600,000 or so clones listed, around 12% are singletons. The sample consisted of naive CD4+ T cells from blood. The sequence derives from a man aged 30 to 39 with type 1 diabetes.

The CDR3 loop reads CASSVEGANTGELFF. Here the CDR3 DNA reads TGTGCCAGCAGCGTAGAGGGGGCGAACACCGGGGAGCTGTTTTTT. The chain carries TRBV9 and TRBJ2-2; D may be TRBD1 (6 bases). Trimming took off 0 bases at V and 0 bases at J, with 6 bases between the two ends. This CDR3 has 15 amino acids. Germline values: CDR1 SGDLS, CDR2 YYNGEE.